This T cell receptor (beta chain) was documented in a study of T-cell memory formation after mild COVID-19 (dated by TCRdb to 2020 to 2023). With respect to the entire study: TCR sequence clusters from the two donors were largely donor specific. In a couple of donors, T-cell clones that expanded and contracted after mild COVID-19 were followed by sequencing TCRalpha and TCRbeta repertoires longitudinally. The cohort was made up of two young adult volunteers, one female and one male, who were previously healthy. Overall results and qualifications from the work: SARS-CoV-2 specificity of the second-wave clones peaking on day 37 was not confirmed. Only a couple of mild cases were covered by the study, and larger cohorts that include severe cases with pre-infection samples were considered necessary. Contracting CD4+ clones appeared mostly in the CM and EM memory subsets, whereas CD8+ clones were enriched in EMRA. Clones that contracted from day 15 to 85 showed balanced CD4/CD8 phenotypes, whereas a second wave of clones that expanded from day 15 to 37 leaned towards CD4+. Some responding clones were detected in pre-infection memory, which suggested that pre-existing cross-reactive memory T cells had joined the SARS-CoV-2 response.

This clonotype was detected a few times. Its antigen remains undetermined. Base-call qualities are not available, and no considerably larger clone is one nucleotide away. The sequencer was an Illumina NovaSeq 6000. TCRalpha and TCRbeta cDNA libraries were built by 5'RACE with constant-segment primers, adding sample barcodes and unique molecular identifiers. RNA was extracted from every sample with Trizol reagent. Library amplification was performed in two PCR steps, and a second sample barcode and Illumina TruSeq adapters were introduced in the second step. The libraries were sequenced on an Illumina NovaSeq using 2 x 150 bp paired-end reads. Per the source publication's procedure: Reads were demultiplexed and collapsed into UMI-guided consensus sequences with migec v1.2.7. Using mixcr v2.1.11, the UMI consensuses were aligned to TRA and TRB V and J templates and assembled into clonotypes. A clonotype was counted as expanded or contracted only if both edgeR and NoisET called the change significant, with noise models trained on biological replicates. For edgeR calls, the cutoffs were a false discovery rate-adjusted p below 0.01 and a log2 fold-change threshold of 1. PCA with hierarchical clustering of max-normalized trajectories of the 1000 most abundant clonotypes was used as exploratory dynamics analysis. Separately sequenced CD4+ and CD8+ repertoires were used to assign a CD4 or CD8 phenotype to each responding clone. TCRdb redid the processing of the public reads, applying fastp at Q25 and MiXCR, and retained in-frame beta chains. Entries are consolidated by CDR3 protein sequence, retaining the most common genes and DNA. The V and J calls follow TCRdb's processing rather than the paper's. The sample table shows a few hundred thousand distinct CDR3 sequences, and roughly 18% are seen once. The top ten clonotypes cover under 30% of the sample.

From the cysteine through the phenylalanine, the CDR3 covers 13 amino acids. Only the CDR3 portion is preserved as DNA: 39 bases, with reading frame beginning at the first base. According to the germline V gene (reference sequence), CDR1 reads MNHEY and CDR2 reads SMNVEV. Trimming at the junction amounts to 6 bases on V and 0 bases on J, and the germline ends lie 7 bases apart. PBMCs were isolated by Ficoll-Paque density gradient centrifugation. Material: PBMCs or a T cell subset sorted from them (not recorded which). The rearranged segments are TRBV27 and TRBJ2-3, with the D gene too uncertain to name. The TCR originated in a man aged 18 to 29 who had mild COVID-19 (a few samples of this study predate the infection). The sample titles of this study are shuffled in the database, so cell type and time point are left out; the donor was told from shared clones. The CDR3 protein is CASRLLSTDTQYF. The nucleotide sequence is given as TGTGCCAGCAGACTCTTAAGCACAGATACGCAGTATTTT.